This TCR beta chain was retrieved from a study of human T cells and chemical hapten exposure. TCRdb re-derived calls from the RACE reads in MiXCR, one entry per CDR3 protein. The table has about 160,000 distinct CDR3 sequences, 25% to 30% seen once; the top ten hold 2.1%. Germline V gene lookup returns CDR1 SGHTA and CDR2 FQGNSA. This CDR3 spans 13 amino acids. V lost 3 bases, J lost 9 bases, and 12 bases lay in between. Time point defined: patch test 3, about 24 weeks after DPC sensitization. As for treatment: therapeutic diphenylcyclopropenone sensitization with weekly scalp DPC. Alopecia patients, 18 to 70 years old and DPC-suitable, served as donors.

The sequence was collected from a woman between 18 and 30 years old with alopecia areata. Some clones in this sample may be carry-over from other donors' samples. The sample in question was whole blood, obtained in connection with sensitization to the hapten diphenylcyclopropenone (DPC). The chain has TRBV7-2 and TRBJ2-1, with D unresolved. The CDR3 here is CASSLLGPGEQFF. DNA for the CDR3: TGTGCCAGCAGCTTGCTAGGGCCGGGTGAGCAGTTCTTC.